This T cell receptor (beta chain) was profiled in a study of control samples from healthy donors and cancer patients. Profiled with immunoSEQ multiplex PCR; TCRdb holds only in-frame clones, not every one. Of 80,000 or so clones in the sample, 91% were seen once. Germline trimming cut 1 base from V and 10 bases from J; bases unmatched to any gene: 6. Germline CDR1 is SGDLS and CDR2 is YYNGEE. The length of the CDR3 is 14 residues. This clone has only a few counts. This TCR derives from a man over 45 in good health. Sample: blood. The rearrangement links TRBV9 to TRBJ2-1; 9 nucleotides agree with TRBD2. Here the CDR3 reads CASSVRWSGGEQFF. CDR3 sequence (DNA): TGTGCCAGCAGCGTACGATGGAGCGGGGGGGAGCAGTTCTTC.